The 32 T cell receptor beta chains below come from one sample, sequenced in a study of technical replicates of blood from a few donors (dated by TCRdb to 2016 to 2017). Library method: the immunoSEQ multiplex PCR assay. TCRdb retrieved this table from immuneACCESS and kept in-frame rearrangements only. Not all clones are present; in checked studies, unresolved V genes account for under half, and no reason is known for the remainder. The sample data list about 70,000 clones, and approximately 96% of these were observed just once. The ten largest clones represent 0.2% to 0.25% of the sample. The material sequenced was T cells isolated from PBMCs. The receptors were sampled from a human donor in good health.

With respect to this clone: At one boundary the junction diverges from the germline segment, which might be a read error. The chain couples TRBV4-1 to TRBJ1-3, with D possibly matching TRBD1 (5 bases). Germline V lookup: CDR1 MGHRA, CDR2 YSYEKL. CDR3 size: 14 residues. The DNA of the CDR3 is TGCGCCAGCAGCCAACAGGGCTCTGCAAACACCATATATTTT. Translated, it gives CASSQQGSANTIYF.

The genes are TRBV6-6 and TRBJ1-1, with D uncertain. CDR3 length equals 13 residues. The V end lost 7 bases, the J end lost 0 bases, and 9 bases lay between the germline ends. From germline, CDR1 is MNHNY and CDR2 SVGAGI (reference sequence). The CDR3 reads CASMGRVNTEAFF. As DNA, the CDR3 is TGTGCCAGCATGGGGAGGGTGAACACTGAAGCTTTCTTT.

The CDR3 here is CASSLPGGYGYTF. CDR3 bases: TGTGCCAGCAGTCTCCCGGGGGGCTATGGCTACACCTTC. The chain joins TRBV6-5 to TRBJ1-2; D might be TRBD1 (5 bases). Trimming pared 5 bases from V and 4 bases from J, leaving 11 bases between. This CDR3 comprises 13 residues. Germline-derived CDR1 and CDR2 are MNHEY and SVGAGI.

The rearrangement joins TRBV6-1 to TRBJ1-6, with TRBD1 as a possible D gene (5 bases). The germline V gene encodes CDR1 MNHNS and CDR2 SASEGT. The CDR3 is made up of 15 amino acids. V dropped 5 bases and J dropped 5 bases, with 13 bases sitting between them. CDR3 residues: CASSPLGAHNSPLHF. The CDR3 DNA follows: TGTGCCAGCAGTCCCCTAGGGGCGCATAATTCACCCCTCCACTTT.

The V call is TRBV28, the J call TRBJ1-5, with 10 bases fitting TRBD1. J gave up 4 bases and V 7 bases, and 4 bases lay outside the gene matches. Germline lookup yields CDR1 MDHEN and CDR2 SYDVKM. The CDR3 runs 14 residues. CDR3 bases: TGTGCCAGCACCCCGGGACAGGGGAATCAGCCCCAGCATTTT. This translates into CASTPGQGNQPQHF.

The chain links TRBV19 to TRBJ1-5, with D perhaps matching TRBD1 (5 bases). The CDR3 extends over 15 amino acids. CDR1 LNHDA and CDR2 SQIVND come from the germline V gene (reference sequence). Trimming pared 6 bases from V and 4 bases from J, leaving 16 bases between. The CDR3, as DNA: TGTGCCAGTAGGATCCTAGGGGAAAGGAATCAGCCCCAGCATTTT. Amino acids: CASRILGERNQPQHF.

This rearrangement joins TRBV6-5 to TRBJ1-1; a possible D gene is TRBD1 (6 bases). CDR3 length: 15 residues. Germline-derived CDR1 and CDR2 are MNHEY and SVGAGI. V was shortened by 2 bases and J by 1 base, with 11 bases between the two germline ends. CDR3 in amino acids: CASSYGWTANTEAFF. CDR3 coding DNA: TGTGCCAGCAGTTACGGCTGGACAGCGAACACTGAAGCTTTCTTT.

The gene calls are TRBV13 and TRBJ1-1; 7 bases line up with TRBD1. CDR1 and CDR2 from the germline V gene are PRHDT and FYEKMQ (reference sequence). The V gene end was trimmed by 5 bases and the J gene end by 1 base; junction bases not matched to a gene: 16. The CDR3 extends over 18 amino acids. The DNA of the CDR3 is TGTGCCAGCAGCCTCCTGCCGCATCTGGGACAGAGGAACACTGAAGCTTTCTTT. Translating gives CASSLLPHLGQRNTEAFF.

The CDR3 coding sequence is TGTGCCATCAGGACCCGAACCCTAGCGGGGGGGCCCCACAATGAGCAGTTCTTC. Translating gives CAIRTRTLAGGPHNEQFF. This sequence joins TRBV10-3 and TRBJ2-1; 12 nucleotides agree with TRBD2. Trimming took 6 bases from V and 5 from J; bases not matched to a gene: 14. The CDR3 sequence is 18 residues long. Germline CDR1 and CDR2: ENHRY and SYGVKD.

As concerns this clone: Other DNA sequences in the sample encode the same CDR3. V gene TRBV27 combines with J gene TRBJ1-1, with D uncertain. V was shortened by 6 bases and J by 4 bases, with 6 bases between the two germline ends. This CDR3 comprises 11 residues. The germline V gene encodes CDR1 MNHEY and CDR2 SMNVEV (reference sequence). CDR3 in amino acids: CASSAGTEAFF. CDR3 DNA sequence: TGTGCCAGCAGCGCCGGCACTGAAGCTTTCTTT.

The chain couples TRBV6-1 to TRBJ1-5, with TRBD1 identical over 7 bases. The CDR3 has 13 residues. Losses at the gene ends were 6 bases for V and 7 bases for J; bases not matched to a gene: 6. From germline, CDR1 is MNHNS and CDR2 SASEGT. The DNA of the CDR3 is TGTGCCAGCAGGGAGACAGGGATGCAGCCCCAGCATTTT. Protein product: CASRETGMQPQHF.

The chain recombines TRBV11-2 with TRBJ2-2; a weak D match, TRBD2 (5 bases). This CDR3 comprises 16 residues. V lost 0 bases and J 6 bases, leaving 14 bases between the germline ends. Germline-derived CDR1 and CDR2 are SGHAT and FQNNGV. Here the CDR3 DNA reads TGTGCCAGCAGCTTAGATCTCTCAGCGGTCGCCGGGGAGCTGTTTTTT. It encodes CASSLDLSAVAGELFF.

The J gene is TRBJ2-5, the V gene TRBV6-5; D is possibly TRBD2 (5 bases). Germline V CDR1 and CDR2: MNHEY, SVGAGI. The V gene lost 4 bases and the J gene lost 3 bases, with 18 bases spanning the gap. The CDR3 has 16 residues. CDR3 in DNA: TGTGCCAGCAGTTTCTCCGTGGCGGCCGGGGAAGAGACCCAGTACTTC. Translating gives CASSFSVAAGEETQYF.

The rearrangement links TRBV21-1 to TRBJ1-2; the table's D call of TRBD1 was not tested on the DNA. TRBV21-1 is classified as a pseudogene. The length of the CDR3 is 19 residues. CDR3 coding DNA: TGTGCCACCCGAATTCGGGGGGACAGGGGGCAATCTGGGGAATATGGCTACACCTTC. Translating gives CATRIRGDRGQSGEYGYTF.

CDR3 DNA sequence: TGCAGCGCCTTGGCTAGCGGGAGGGCCATCCCCCAGTACTTC. Translation: CSALASGRAIPQYF. J is TRBJ2-5 and V is TRBV29-1; 12 bases match TRBD2. J lost 9 bases, V lost 7 bases, and 12 bases had no gene match. The length of the CDR3 is 14 residues. Germline V CDR1 and CDR2: SQVTM, ANQGSEA.

V usage is TRBV28 and J usage is TRBJ2-3; 9 positions match TRBD2. Germline CDR1 MDHEN, CDR2 SYDVKM. V dropped 5 bases and J dropped 0; count of bases not matched to a gene: 6. This CDR3 is built from 16 residues. The CDR3 is CASSPPTSGSTDTQYF. The DNA of the CDR3 is TGTGCCAGCAGTCCTCCGACTAGCGGTAGCACAGATACGCAGTATTTT.

The chain carries TRBV30 and TRBJ2-3; 7 nucleotides align to TRBD1. The CDR3 is 14 residues long. The J segment lost 5 bases and the V segment lost 2 bases, leaving 7 bases of the junction unmatched. Germline CDR1 and CDR2: GTSNPN and SVGIG (reference sequence). CDR3 sequence: CAWSRTGVGDTQYF. CDR3 coding DNA: TGTGCCTGGAGTAGGACAGGTGTTGGAGATACGCAGTATTTT. Drawing the rest from reference TRBV30 and TRBJ2-3, the complete variable domain is SQTIHQWPATLVQPVGSPLSLECTVEGTSNPNLYWYRQAAGRGLQLLFYSVGIGQISSEVPQNLSASRPQDRQFILSSKKLLLSDSGFYLCAWSRTGVGDTQYFGPGTRLTVL.

The chain recombines TRBV29-1 with TRBJ1-1; the match to TRBD1 covers 10 bases. Germline V gene data show CDR1 as SQVTM and CDR2 as ANQGSEA. J lost 2 bases, V lost 4 bases, and 7 bases had no gene match. This CDR3 spans 15 amino acids. CDR3 loop: CSVGGTGAHNTEAFF. CDR3 DNA: TGCAGCGTTGGCGGGACAGGGGCCCATAACACTGAAGCTTTCTTT.

The chain has TRBV7-6 and TRBJ1-1, with D possibly TRBD1 on 5 matching bases. The V gene's germline CDR1 is SGHVS and CDR2 FNYEAQ. V dropped 5 bases and J dropped 1 base, with 8 bases sitting between them. This CDR3 is built from 13 residues. CDR3 DNA: TGTGCCAGCAGCACCCAGGGGAACACTGAAGCTTTCTTT. This translates into CASSTQGNTEAFF.

The V and J genes are TRBV7-2 and TRBJ1-2; no reliable D call. From germline, CDR1 is SGHTA and CDR2 FQGNSA. V gave up 5 bases and J gave up 2 bases, with 9 bases separating them. The CDR3 runs to 13 residues. CDR3 sequence reads: CASSRRGNYGYTF. DNA of the CDR3: TGTGCCAGCAGCCGAAGAGGGAACTATGGCTACACCTTC.

V and J are TRBV15 and TRBJ1-1; D perhaps matches TRBD1 (5 bases). The germline CDR1 and CDR2 sequences are LNHNV and YYDKDF (reference sequence). V was clipped by 7 bases and J by 1 base, with 31 bases between them. This CDR3 spans 20 amino acids. This CDR3 reads CATNRVGGVGALDGNTEAFF. The CDR3, as DNA: TGTGCCACCAACCGAGTGGGGGGGGTAGGTGCGCTGGATGGGAACACTGAAGCTTTCTTT.

The rearrangement links TRBV7-5 to TRBJ2-1; the table names TRBD2, a call not compared with the DNA. TRBV7-5 is given as a pseudogene. This CDR3 spans 15 amino acids. This CDR3 is CVRSRREGCNNEQFF. In nucleotides, the CDR3 is TGTGTCAGAAGCCGGCGGGAGGGATGCAACAATGAGCAGTTCTTC.

The rearrangement joins TRBV10-3 to TRBJ1-1; TRBD1 might be the D (5 bases). The V gene's germline CDR1 is ENHRY and CDR2 SYGVKD. The CDR3 runs 14 residues. Trimming took off 4 bases at V and 0 bases at J, with 9 bases between the two ends. The CDR3 DNA reads TGTGCCATCAGTGGAAAGGGGATGAACACTGAAGCTTTCTTT. Protein sequence: CAISGKGMNTEAFF.

The V call is TRBV9, the J call TRBJ1-2; D gene unclear. The ends were cut back, 0 bases at V and 8 bases at J, with 20 bases in the middle. CDR1 is SGDLS and CDR2 is YYNGEE in the germline V gene. The CDR3 sequence is 16 residues long. The DNA for the CDR3 is TGTGCCAGCAGCGTAGGTATATACGGGAGCTCCGGAGGCTACACCTTC. Translated: CASSVGIYGSSGGYTF.

This clone was recorded only once. The J gene is TRBJ2-7, the V gene TRBV5-1, with a tentative D call TRBD1 (5 bases). The CDR3 has 14 residues. Trimming left V 3 bases short and J 3 bases short, with 13 bases between. Looked up from germline, CDR1 is SGHRS and CDR2 is YFSETQ. The CDR3 bases are TGCGCCAGCAGCTCCGCAGGGCCCTTCTACGAGCAGTACTTC. This encodes CASSSAGPFYEQYF.

V and J are TRBV15 and TRBJ2-1, with 7 bases aligning to TRBD2. Unmatched junction bases numbered 5, after V lost 5 bases and J lost 1 base. The CDR3 contains 15 residues. CDR1 and CDR2 (germline): LNHNV, YYDKDF (reference sequence). The chain's CDR3 is CATSGNGGSYNEQFF. The CDR3 DNA reads as TGTGCCACCAGCGGGAACGGGGGGTCCTACAATGAGCAGTTCTTC.

The CDR3 spells CASSLPRAGVPEQYF. In DNA, the CDR3 is TGTGCCAGCAGCCTCCCGAGAGCGGGAGTCCCCGAGCAGTACTTC. This chain joins TRBV6-5 and TRBJ2-7, with TRBD2 matching 8 bases. The CDR3 consists of 15 residues. Germline trimming cut 6 bases from V and 6 bases from J; bases unmatched to any gene: 13. Looked up from germline, CDR1 is MNHEY and CDR2 is SVGAGI.

The chain couples TRBV28 to TRBJ2-1; the match to TRBD2 covers 14 bases. The length of the CDR3 is 19 residues. Germline CDR1 and CDR2: MDHEN and SYDVKM. Trimming at V came to 3 bases and at J to 2 bases, leaving 9 bases not matched to a gene. CDR3 nucleotides: TGTGCCAGCAGTTTCTTGGGACTAGCGGGAGTTCATACCTACAATGAGCAGTTCTTC. It specifies CASSFLGLAGVHTYNEQFF.

V is TRBV5-4 and J is TRBJ1-2, with 9 bases lining up with TRBD1. Unmatched junction bases numbered 11, after V lost 4 bases and J lost 7 bases. Germline CDR1 and CDR2: SGHNT and YYREEE (reference sequence). CDR3 length: 15 residues. The CDR3 reads CASSQAGTGYGGYTF. In DNA form, the CDR3 reads TGTGCCAGCAGCCAAGCCGGGACAGGGTACGGTGGCTACACCTTC.

This clone has just one count. The gene calls are TRBV4-1 and TRBJ2-1, with D possibly TRBD1 on 7 matching bases. V was pared by 2 bases and J by 4 bases, with 15 bases between. The germline gives CDR1 MGHRA, CDR2 YSYEKL. There are 16 residues in the CDR3. This chain's CDR3 is CASSQRRGLDYNEQFF. The CDR3 region has the DNA TGCGCCAGCAGCCAAAGGAGGGGGCTCGATTACAATGAGCAGTTCTTC.

The chain recombines TRBV10-1 with TRBJ1-5; 8 nucleotides agree with TRBD1. J gave up 6 bases and V 2 bases, and 6 bases lay outside the gene matches. Germline V gene data show CDR1 as WNHNN and CDR2 as SYGVQD (reference sequence). This CDR3 is built from 15 residues. CDR3 in DNA: TGCGCCAGCAGTGAGCAACAGGGGGACGTTCAGCCCCAGCATTTT. Encoded protein: CASSEQQGDVQPQHF.

This clone occurred once. This rearrangement joins TRBV4-1 to TRBJ1-2; D remains ambiguous. Trimming pared 2 bases from V and 10 bases from J, leaving 14 bases between. The CDR3 runs 13 residues. The germline CDR1 and CDR2 sequences are MGHRA and YSYEKL. Here the CDR3 reads CASSQSSRFAYTF. The CDR3 bases are TGCGCCAGCAGCCAAAGTAGCCGATTCGCCTACACCTTC.